This entry features one T cell receptor (beta chain) sequence. The antigen is undetermined. This sample stems from a study of T cell responses to AZD1222 COVID-19 vaccine. Here immunoSEQ multiplex PCR was the method, and the copy in TCRdb shows in-frame clones only, minus some. The repertoire has some 140,000 clones, over 85% of them found once; the top ten carry less than 7%. V was shortened by 4 bases and J by 4 bases, with 8 bases between the two germline ends. The CDR3 has 13 residues. Germline assignment: CDR1 SNHLY and CDR2 FYNNEI. Overall study findings and caveats: Donor demographics were predominantly white British with a female majority; clonal diversity may be underestimated. Among vaccine-associated CD4 TCRs, coverage spanned spike, with dominance at 160-218 and 743-854.

The rearrangement uses TRBV2 and TRBJ1-5, with unresolved D. Sequenced material: peripheral blood, taken on day 0 of AZD1222 vaccination. The clonotype originates from an adult in good health. The DNA of the CDR3 is TGTGCCAGCAGTGTGGCGAAGAATCAGCCCCAGCATTTT. Translation gives CASSVAKNQPQHF. Variable domain in full (rest from reference TRBV2 and TRBJ1-5): EPEVTQTPSHQVTQMGQEVILRCVPISNHLYFYWYRQILGQKVEFLVSFYNNEISEKSEIFDDQFSVERPDGSNFTLKIRSTKLEDSAMYFCASSVAKNQPQHFGDGTRLSIL.